The T cell receptor (beta chain) described here comes from a study of prognosis after radiotherapy for stage I lung cancer. Study outcomes and limitations: The authors reported that TRBV and TRBJ gene usage differed between patients with and without metastases.

This clonotype was counted many times. Its antigen remains unidentified. The TCR beta CDR3 region was amplified from genomic DNA, with two rounds of multiplex PCR being used for the amplification. Amplification in first-round PCR relied on primers specific to each TRBV and TRBJ gene. TCRdb fed the multiplex PCR reads into MiXCR, producing one record per CDR3 protein. The sample records around 30,000 distinct CDR3 sequences, around 34% being singletons. The germline gives CDR1 MNHNS, CDR2 SASEGT. The CDR3 has 14 amino acids. V lost 8 bases, J lost 8 bases, and 19 bases lay in between. This receptor was identified in a donor aged 50 or older with non-small cell lung cancer. The genes are TRBV6-1 and TRBJ2-1, with D perhaps being TRBD1 or TRBD2 (5 bases each). The specimen comprised PBMCs, sampled before or after stereotactic body radiation therapy (not recorded which). This chain's CDR3 is CASRPGTFIDEQFF. The CDR3 DNA reads TGTGCCAGCCGTCCCGGGACGTTTATTGATGAGCAGTTCTTC.